This T cell receptor beta chain originates from a study of OX40 agonist ivuxolimab in advanced cancers. Per the germline V gene, CDR1 is GTSNPN and CDR2 is SVGIG (reference sequence). CDR3 length: 16 amino acids. The ends were cut back, 4 bases at V and 4 bases at J, with 22 bases in the middle. Method: immunoSEQ multiplex PCR; TCRdb's copy keeps in-frame clones and lacks some. This table holds roughly 45,000 clones, 88% found once. The chain combines TRBV30 with TRBJ1-2, with TRBD1 as a possible D gene (5 bases). The input for sequencing was CD4+ or CD8+ T cells sorted from blood, taken in a trial of the OX40 agonist ivuxolimab. The sequence derives from an adult with an advanced solid tumor such as melanoma, head and neck, liver or kidney cancer. CDR3 sequence (DNA): TGTGCCTGGATATCGCCGGAGGCAGGGTCAGGCTATGGCTACACCTTC. This translates into CAWISPEAGSGYGYTF.